What follows are 16 T cell receptor beta chains derived from one specimen sequenced in a study of radiation and T cells in renal cell carcinoma (dated by TCRdb to the early 2020s). This sample's time point label indicates: blood 2 weeks post-SBRT. What the treatment or condition label conveys for this sample: 15 Gy SBRT to primary tumor, nephrectomy 4 weeks later. Library construction relied on the immunoSEQ multiplex PCR assay. The clones in this table, taken by TCRdb from immuneACCESS, are in-frame only. Not every clone is retained; where verified, under half of the shortfall comes from an unresolved V gene, and the cause of the rest is unknown. The sample table lists about 130,000 clones, roughly 91% of them with a count of one. The biggest ten clones account for almost 6% of the sample. The source material was blood, sampled from a patient whose treatment included radiotherapy and nephrectomy. The receptors originated from a woman in her 70s with renal cell carcinoma.

V and J are TRBV4-3 and TRBJ1-2; no definite D call. The V end was cut by 0 bases, the J end by 5 bases, with 13 bases between. Germline loops: CDR1 LGHNA, CDR2 YSLEER. This CDR3 region has 15 residues. The CDR3 bases are TGCGCCAGCAGCCAAGAAAGGTACAGCCTGTATGGCTACACCTTC. This sequence encodes CASSQERYSLYGYTF.

The CDR3 loop is CASSYQGVAYEQYF. Here the CDR3 DNA reads TGTGCCAGCAGTTATCAGGGGGTGGCTTACGAGCAGTACTTC. The chain employs TRBV28 and TRBJ2-7, with 7 bases aligning to TRBD1. With 4 bases clipped from V and 4 bases from J, the junction kept 7 bases outside the gene matches. The V gene's germline CDR1 is MDHEN and CDR2 SYDVKM. CDR3 length: 14 residues.

This chain links TRBV7-9 with TRBJ1-2, with a possible D match to TRBD1 (5 bases). This CDR3 region has 15 residues. V was pared by 0 bases and J by 2 bases, with 10 bases between. Germline CDR1 and CDR2: SEHNR and FQNEAQ (reference sequence). The CDR3 reads CASSLAGGSNYGYTF. The CDR3 region has the DNA TGTGCCAGCAGCTTAGCGGGGGGATCGAACTATGGCTACACCTTC.

The rearrangement joins TRBV10-3 to TRBJ1-1; no clear D gene. Germline V gives CDR1 ENHRY, CDR2 SYGVKD. The ends were cut back, 6 bases at V and 2 bases at J, with 10 bases in the middle. CDR3 length: 13 residues. The CDR3 spells CAISPTANTEAFF. DNA of the CDR3: TGTGCCATCAGCCCAACAGCAAACACTGAAGCTTTCTTT.

J is TRBJ1-2 and V is TRBV7-9; D is perhaps TRBD1 (5 bases). The germline V and J ends were trimmed by 5 bases and 0 bases, with 7 bases remaining between them. Germline loops: CDR1 SEHNR, CDR2 FQNEAQ (reference sequence). This CDR3 has 13 amino acids. As DNA, the CDR3 is TGTGCCAGCAGCCCGGACACTAACTATGGCTACACCTTC. This translates into CASSPDTNYGYTF.

The rearrangement uses TRBV6-6 and TRBJ1-4; no clear D gene. V lost 8 bases to trimming and J lost 2 bases, with 9 bases between them. Germline CDR1 and CDR2: MNHNY and SVGAGI (reference sequence). The CDR3 sequence is 13 residues long. The CDR3 protein is CASRPLTNEKLFF. CDR3 nucleotides: TGTGCCAGCCGTCCCCTCACTAATGAAAAACTGTTTTTT.

The rearrangement links TRBV19 to TRBJ2-7; 10 bases fit TRBD1. J lost 4 bases, V lost 7 bases, and 7 bases had no gene match. Germline CDR1 LNHDA, CDR2 SQIVND (reference sequence). CDR3 length equals 14 residues. For the CDR3, the DNA is TGTGCCAGTACCCCGACGGGACAGGGGTACGAGCAGTACTTC. It translates to CASTPTGQGYEQYF.

The chain combines TRBV19 with TRBJ2-3; 8 bases line up with TRBD1. The CDR3 has 14 amino acids. The germline gives CDR1 LNHDA, CDR2 SQIVND (reference sequence). The V segment lost 9 bases and the J segment 4 bases; nucleotides outside the gene matches: 9. Here the CDR3 DNA reads TGTGCCAGCCAGGGGGCGCGAAGGGCAGATACGCAGTATTTT. Protein sequence: CASQGARRADTQYF.

This chain uses TRBV7-2 with TRBJ2-7, with TRBD2 identical over 11 bases. Germline lookup yields CDR1 SGHTA and CDR2 FQGNSA. With 1 base clipped from V and 5 bases from J, the junction kept 7 bases outside the gene matches. CDR3 length: 16 amino acids. The CDR3 loop reads CASSLGSSGGWDEQYF. CDR3 sequence (DNA): TGTGCCAGCAGCTTAGGCTCTAGCGGGGGGTGGGACGAGCAGTACTTC.

This chain links TRBV11-2 with TRBJ2-3; D tentatively reads TRBD1 or TRBD2 (5 bases each). The V gene lost 5 bases and the J gene lost 1 base, with 13 bases spanning the gap. The V gene's germline CDR1 is SGHAT and CDR2 FQNNGV. CDR3 length: 15 amino acids. The CDR3 region is CASSPPRGGTDTQYF. CDR3 in DNA: TGTGCCAGCAGCCCTCCACGAGGGGGCACAGATACGCAGTATTTT. Full variable domain (missing parts from reference TRBV11-2 and TRBJ2-3): EAGVAQSPRYKIIEKRQSVAFWCNPISGHATLYWYQQILGQGPKLLIQFQNNGVVDDSQLPKDRFSAERLKGVDSTLKIQPAKLEDSAVYLCASSPPRGGTDTQYFGPGTRLTVL.

This clone came up once. The genes are TRBV7-6 and TRBJ1-2; 7 nucleotides align to TRBD1. The CDR3 has 14 amino acids. The V segment lost 5 bases and the J segment 6 bases; nucleotides outside the gene matches: 9. In germline, CDR1 is SGHVS, CDR2 FNYEAQ. Written as DNA, the CDR3 is TGTGCCAGCAGCCCGACACAGGGGTTTGATGGCTACACCTTC. It encodes CASSPTQGFDGYTF.

The V call is TRBV7-2, the J call TRBJ2-2, with 11 bases identical to TRBD2. The CDR3 runs to 16 residues. CDR1 and CDR2 (germline): SGHTA, FQGNSA. The V and J ends lost 3 bases and 1 base, in that order; junction bases with no gene match: 1. CDR3 in DNA: TGTGCCAGCAGCTTTAGCGGGGGGGTGAACACCGGGGAGCTGTTTTTT. Translated: CASSFSGGVNTGELFF.

DNA for the CDR3: TGTGCCAGCAGCGTAGCTGGGAACCAAAACATTCAGTACTTC. Translation gives CASSVAGNQNIQYF. V gene TRBV9 combines with J gene TRBJ2-4; D ambiguous. Germline V gene lookup returns CDR1 SGDLS and CDR2 YYNGEE. V lost 0 bases and J 5 bases, leaving 9 bases between the germline ends. The CDR3 totals 14 residues.

The V gene is TRBV19, the J gene TRBJ2-3; D not certain. Germline assignment: CDR1 LNHDA and CDR2 SQIVND (reference sequence). This CDR3 comprises 15 residues. Trimming shortened V by 6 bases and J by 2 bases, and 15 bases separated the two germline ends. CDR3 bases: TGTGCCAGTAGCCCGACTCTAGGGTTCACAGATACGCAGTATTTT. Protein product: CASSPTLGFTDTQYF.

This chain uses TRBV23-1 with TRBJ1-2; D might be TRBD1 (6 bases). TRBV23-1 belongs to the ORF category, with a function that is uncertain. V was pared by 0 bases and J by 3 bases, with 8 bases between. The length of the CDR3 is 14 residues. CDR3 nucleotides: TGCGCCAGCAGTCAATCCCCAGGGGACTATGGCTACACCTTC. Encoded protein: CASSQSPGDYGYTF.

This chain's CDR3 is CASSVTGGDSPLHF. The CDR3 nucleotides are TGTGCCAGCAGTGTAACAGGGGGAGATTCACCCCTCCACTTT. The chain has TRBV6-5 and TRBJ1-6; 8 nucleotides align to TRBD1. Germline values: CDR1 MNHEY, CDR2 SVGAGI. V dropped 5 bases and J dropped 8; count of bases not matched to a gene: 5. The CDR3 runs to 14 residues.